Sequencing of this T cell receptor beta chain was carried out in a study of blood T cells in healthy people across ages. Study-wide points: It was not possible, with unsorted PBMCs, to conclusively compare naive and antigen-experienced cells. Lack of knowledge of donor CMV status possibly confounded expanded clonotype changes.

Concerning this clonotype: Its antigen is not known.

The authors ran a second PCR of roughly 7 to 11 cycles using a sample-barcoded 5' primer and a J-beta primer mix. TCRdb analysed the 5' RACE reads with MiXCR anew, one entry per CDR3 protein. The table lists roughly 680,000 distinct CDR3 sequences, 45% to 50% of them singletons. This CDR3 contains 15 residues. Germline V gene lookup returns CDR1 MNHEY and CDR2 SMNVEV (reference sequence). Trimming left V 3 bases short and J 0 bases short, with 8 bases between. Sequencing used blood. The receptor was isolated from a woman in her fifties or sixties in good health. The chain couples TRBV27 to TRBJ1-4; D unclear. This CDR3 is CASSFGPATNEKLFF. As DNA, the CDR3 is TGTGCCAGCAGTTTCGGACCCGCAACTAATGAAAAACTGTTTTTT.